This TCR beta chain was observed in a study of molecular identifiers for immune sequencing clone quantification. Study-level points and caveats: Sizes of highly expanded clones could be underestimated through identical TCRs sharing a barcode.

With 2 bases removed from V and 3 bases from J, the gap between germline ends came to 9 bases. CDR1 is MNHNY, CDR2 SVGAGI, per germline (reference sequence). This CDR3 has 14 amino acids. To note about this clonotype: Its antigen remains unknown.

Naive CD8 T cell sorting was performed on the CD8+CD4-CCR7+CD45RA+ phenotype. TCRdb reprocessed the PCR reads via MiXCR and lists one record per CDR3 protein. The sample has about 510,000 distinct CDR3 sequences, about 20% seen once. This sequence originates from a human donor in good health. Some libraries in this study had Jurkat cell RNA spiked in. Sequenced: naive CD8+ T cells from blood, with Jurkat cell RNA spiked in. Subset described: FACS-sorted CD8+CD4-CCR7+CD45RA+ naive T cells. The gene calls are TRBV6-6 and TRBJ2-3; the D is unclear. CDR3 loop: CASSYLGPTDTQYF. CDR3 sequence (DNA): TGTGCCAGCAGTTACCTCGGACCGACAGATACGCAGTATTTT.